A single count supports the clone carrying this TCR beta chain. The study recruited people aged roughly 18 to 95 years across around 23 US areas. Donors in Cohort 3 who had recovered were those with two negative PCRs, healthcare professional clearance, or resolution of their symptoms. The sample comes from a study of blood T cell repertoires in COVID-19. Study-wide background: Samples representing acute and convalescent COVID-19 were sourced from the United States, Italy and Spain.

Original data processing: Amplifying reference gene primers gave estimates of nucleated cell counts. Assay: immunoSEQ multiplex PCR; the TCRdb copy retains only in-frame clones and omits some. V and J calls and clone size are as listed in that table; D and trimming were resolved from the DNA. Found here are around 380,000 clones, roughly 86% of them singletons; the top ten hold 1% to 1.5%. The sequence came from a man aged 25-45 years who had recovered from COVID-19. The sequenced sample was PBMCs or T cells enriched from blood (not recorded which).

CDR3 nucleotides: TGTGCCAGCAGCCTTGTTATGGGGACATGGAACACTGAAGCTTTCTTT. This translates into CASSLVMGTWNTEAFF. The V gene is TRBV27, the J gene TRBJ1-1, with a weak D call TRBD1 (6 bases). This CDR3 spans 16 amino acids. V gave up 6 bases and J gave up 1 base, with 18 bases separating them. From germline, CDR1 is MNHEY and CDR2 SMNVEV (reference sequence).